One sample yielded the 24 T cell receptor beta chains listed below, sequenced in a study of vaccination effects on CD4 cells after COVID-19. ViraFEST used viral peptide pools to expand antigen-specific CD4+ T cells before sequencing. Culture lasted under 13 days before CD4+ T cell isolation. Vaccine administered to participants consisted of two doses of either BNT162b2 or mRNA-1273. Assay: immunoSEQ multiplex PCR; the TCRdb copy retains only in-frame clones and omits some. The sample comprises roughly 24,000 clones, over 75% of which are singletons, and around 6.5% rests with the top ten. Antigens of these TCRs are unknown. This sample comprised CD4+ T cells from PBMCs cultured with SARS-CoV-2 spike peptides, obtained after COVID-19 vaccination. The origin of the receptors is a human donor who received a COVID-19 vaccine. Some clones in this sample may be carry-over from other donors' samples.

The rearrangement uses TRBV2 and TRBJ2-6, with D unclear. Germline-derived CDR1 and CDR2 are SNHLY and FYNNEI. V was pared by 5 bases and J by 0 bases, with 8 bases between. The CDR3 consists of 15 residues. In nucleotides, the CDR3 is TGTGCCAGCAGTTCGAGGTACTCTGGGGCCAACGTCCTGACTTTC. Residues: CASSSRYSGANVLTF.

This chain joins TRBV7-8 and TRBJ1-2; 10 bases are a match to TRBD1. Germline V gives CDR1 SGHVS, CDR2 FQNEAQ. After removal of 4 bases from V and 3 bases from J, the junction contained 20 bases not matched to a gene. The CDR3 runs to 20 residues. This CDR3 reads CASSYTEGRDRGKKDYGYTF. DNA of the CDR3: TGTGCCAGCAGCTATACCGAAGGACGGGACAGGGGAAAAAAGGACTATGGCTACACCTTC.

The chain recombines TRBV2 with TRBJ1-2, with D possibly matching TRBD1 (6 bases). Germline lookup yields CDR1 SNHLY and CDR2 FYNNEI. With 0 bases removed from V and 8 bases from J, the gap between germline ends came to 16 bases. CDR3 size: 15 residues. The CDR3 here is CASSEARGGLLGYTF. CDR3 nucleotides: TGTGCCAGCAGTGAAGCACGAGGGGGACTTCTCGGCTACACCTTC.

This clone was observed once. The chain uses TRBV6-5 and TRBJ1-1; 7 nucleotides line up with TRBD1. J gave up 5 bases and V 4 bases, and 4 bases lay outside the gene matches. The germline V gene has CDR1 MNHEY and CDR2 SVGAGI. The CDR3 is made up of 13 amino acids. The CDR3 sequence is CASSSPTGTEAFF. The CDR3 region has the DNA TGTGCCAGCAGTTCCCCGACAGGGACTGAAGCTTTCTTT.

This clone was observed once. This chain connects TRBV28 to TRBJ1-2, with TRBD1 matching over 8 bases. CDR3 length: 16 amino acids. J was trimmed by 6 bases and V by 4 bases; bases with no gene match: 13. CDR1 is MDHEN, CDR2 SYDVKM, per germline. The CDR3 region is CASSSPTGAFFNGYTF. DNA of the CDR3: TGTGCCAGCAGTTCCCCGACAGGGGCTTTTTTCAATGGCTACACCTTC.

The CDR3 sequence: CASSQGGSVYEQYV. Here the CDR3 DNA reads TGTGCCAGCAGTCAAGGGGGGTCGGTCTACGAGCAGTACGTC. The V gene is TRBV6-6, the J gene TRBJ2-7, with D perhaps TRBD1 or TRBD2 (6 bases each). Germline lookup yields CDR1 MNHNY and CDR2 SVGAGI (reference sequence). The CDR3 is 14 amino acids. V was shortened by 5 bases and J by 3 bases, with 14 bases between the two germline ends.

The CDR3: CASSQSGGDSYGYTF. Written as DNA, the CDR3 is TGTGCCAGCAGCCAATCAGGGGGGGACAGCTATGGCTACACCTTC. The chain joins TRBV3-1 (or the pseudogene TRBV3-2) to TRBJ1-2, with 7 bases aligning to TRBD1. Germline CDR1 and CDR2: LGHDT and YNNKEL (reference sequence). V was clipped by 2 bases and J by 4 bases; unmatched bases: 7. CDR3 size: 15 residues.

In nucleotides, the CDR3 is TGCGCCAGCAGCTCGCAGGGGGCGGCCGGGGAGCTGTTTTTT. Translating gives CASSSQGAAGELFF. This chain connects TRBV5-1 to TRBJ2-2, with 8 bases fitting TRBD1. J gave up 6 bases and V 3 bases, and 4 bases lay outside the gene matches. The CDR3 covers 14 residues. The germline CDR1 and CDR2 sequences are SGHRS and YFSETQ.

This chain connects TRBV28 to TRBJ1-1; unclear D gene. This CDR3 has 14 amino acids. With 6 bases removed from V and 0 bases from J, the gap between germline ends came to 11 bases. In germline, CDR1 is MDHEN, CDR2 SYDVKM. CDR3 protein: CASRSTLMNTEAFF. The CDR3 nucleotides are TGTGCCAGCAGGTCGACTTTGATGAACACTGAAGCTTTCTTT.

The V call is TRBV7-2, the J call TRBJ2-1; 7 positions agree with TRBD1. V gave up 1 base and J gave up 2 bases; unmatched junction bases: 2. The CDR3 has 15 amino acids. CDR1 is SGHTA, CDR2 FQGNSA, per germline. The CDR3 spells CASSLGQGAYNEQFF. Written as DNA, the CDR3 is TGTGCCAGCAGCTTAGGACAGGGCGCCTACAATGAGCAGTTCTTC.

J is TRBJ2-1 and V is TRBV7-3; TRBD2 matches 8 bases. The germline V gene encodes CDR1 SGHTA and CDR2 FQGTGA. This CDR3 region has 15 residues. The junction had 6 bases not matched to a gene; V was cut back by 5 bases and J by 3 bases. The CDR3 nucleotides are TGTGCCAGCAGCATCCCGGGAGGGGTCTACAATGAGCAGTTCTTC. This translates into CASSIPGGVYNEQFF.

The chain has TRBV5-1 and TRBJ2-7; D may be TRBD1 or TRBD2 (6 bases each). This CDR3 has 16 residues. The V end lost 0 bases, the J end lost 2 bases, and 15 bases lay between the germline ends. Germline assignment: CDR1 SGHRS and CDR2 YFSETQ. CDR3 region: CASSLAPGANPYEQYV. DNA for the CDR3: TGCGCCAGCAGCTTGGCCCCGGGGGCTAACCCCTACGAGCAGTACGTC.

V and J are TRBV5-1 and TRBJ1-1; 9 positions agree with TRBD1. The CDR3 runs to 18 residues. Losses at the gene ends were 2 bases for V and 3 bases for J; bases not matched to a gene: 14. Germline V lookup: CDR1 SGHRS, CDR2 YFSETQ. CDR3 DNA sequence: TGCGCCAGCAGCTTCTTGGCGGTAACCGGGACAGGGTACACTGAAGCTTTCTTT. Amino acid sequence: CASSFLAVTGTGYTEAFF.

This clone was seen a few times. The V call is TRBV24-1, the J call TRBJ2-1; 12 bases agree with TRBD2. Germline lookup yields CDR1 KGHDR and CDR2 SFDVKD. V gave up 1 base and J gave up 0 bases; unmatched junction bases: 6. The CDR3 extends over 19 amino acids. The CDR3 coding sequence is TGTGCCACCAGTGATTTAGGGCTAGCGGGGGGGAGCTCCTACAATGAGCAGTTCTTC. This codes for CATSDLGLAGGSSYNEQFF.

This clone was seen a single time. This chain links TRBV24-1 with TRBJ2-1; D gene unclear. The germline V and J ends were trimmed by 7 bases and 7 bases, with 19 bases remaining between them. From germline, CDR1 is KGHDR and CDR2 SFDVKD. This CDR3 contains 15 residues. This CDR3 reads CATSQPEPPENEQFF. CDR3 bases: TGTGCCACCAGCCAACCCGAGCCTCCGGAGAATGAGCAGTTCTTC.

The rearrangement joins TRBV6-5 to TRBJ2-3; TRBD2 aligns across 7 bases. Germline CDR1 is MNHEY and CDR2 is SVGAGI. Germline trimming cut 2 bases from V and 5 bases from J; bases unmatched to any gene: 10. The CDR3 runs 16 residues. The CDR3 DNA reads TGTGCCAGCAGTTACATCAGTCGGGGGGAGGAAGATACGCAGTATTTT. This sequence encodes CASSYISRGEEDTQYF.

This clone has a handful of counts. The rearrangement uses TRBV24-1 and TRBJ2-1; no firm D call. Trimming removed 5 bases at V and 2 bases at J, with 12 bases between. The CDR3 has 15 amino acids. CDR1 and CDR2 (germline): KGHDR, SFDVKD. CDR3 coding DNA: TGTGCCACCAGTGGGAGCGAGGTTGCCTACAATGAGCAGTTCTTC. Translated, it gives CATSGSEVAYNEQFF.

V and J are TRBV12-5 and TRBJ2-6, with D hard to call. Germline CDR1 LGHNT, CDR2 FRNRAP. The CDR3 runs 14 residues. Trimming stripped 0 bases from V and 0 bases from J, with 0 bases between. CDR3 in DNA: TGTGCTAGTGGTTTGGTCTCTGGGGCCAACGTCCTGACTTTC. Its protein product is CASGLVSGANVLTF.

This clone was found a few times. J is TRBJ2-7 and V is TRBV10-1; D is possibly TRBD2 (7 bases). The CDR3 totals 20 residues. Per germline, CDR1 WNHNN and CDR2 SYGVQD (reference sequence). V lost 0 bases and J 3 bases, leaving 27 bases between the germline ends. Written as DNA, the CDR3 is TGCGCCAGCAGTGAGTCGCCTCCCGGTGGGGCGGGGGCTTCGAGCTACGAGCAGTACGTC. Its protein is CASSESPPGGAGASSYEQYV.

The V and J genes are TRBV5-1 and TRBJ1-1; maybe TRBD1 (5 bases). Germline loops: CDR1 SGHRS, CDR2 YFSETQ. This CDR3 has 15 residues. Trimming shortened V by 0 bases and J by 0 bases, and 9 bases separated the two germline ends. The CDR3 nucleotides are TGCGCCAGCAGCTTGGTTGGGGGTTTGAACACTGAAGCTTTCTTT. It translates to CASSLVGGLNTEAFF.

The V and J genes are TRBV3-1 (or the pseudogene TRBV3-2) and TRBJ2-7; 7 bases match TRBD2. With V trimmed by 1 base and J by 4 bases, 1 base remained unmatched. The length of the CDR3 is 13 residues. The germline CDR1 and CDR2 sequences are LGHDT and YNNKEL (reference sequence). The CDR3 sequence: CASSQGGGYEQYV. CDR3 sequence (DNA): TGTGCCAGCAGCCAAGGGGGGGGGTACGAGCAGTACGTC.

This sequence joins TRBV19 and TRBJ2-2; no firm D call. CDR1 and CDR2 from the germline V gene are LNHDA and SQIVND (reference sequence). V lost 5 bases and J 3 bases, leaving 22 bases between the germline ends. CDR3 length: 18 residues. The chain's CDR3 is CASSFFFTWRLDTGELFF. CDR3 coding DNA: TGTGCCAGTAGTTTCTTTTTTACATGGCGATTAGACACCGGGGAGCTGTTTTTT.

The chain links TRBV5-1 to TRBJ1-4, with 8 bases identical to TRBD1. J gave up 8 bases and V 3 bases, and 15 bases lay outside the gene matches. Germline loops: CDR1 SGHRS, CDR2 YFSETQ. The CDR3 sequence is 17 residues long. The DNA of the CDR3 is TGCGCCAGCAGCTGGAATCAGGGGGCAAGGTTGGGGGAAAAACTGTTTTTT. Its protein product is CASSWNQGARLGEKLFF.

This clone is a singleton in its sample. The chain couples TRBV5-1 to TRBJ1-1; no clear D gene. Germline-derived CDR1 and CDR2 are SGHRS and YFSETQ. The ends were cut back, 4 bases at V and 0 bases at J, with 10 bases in the middle. This CDR3 region has 14 residues. The CDR3 spells CASSPRRMNTEAFF. The CDR3 DNA is TGCGCCAGCAGCCCCCGACGGATGAACACTGAAGCTTTCTTT.